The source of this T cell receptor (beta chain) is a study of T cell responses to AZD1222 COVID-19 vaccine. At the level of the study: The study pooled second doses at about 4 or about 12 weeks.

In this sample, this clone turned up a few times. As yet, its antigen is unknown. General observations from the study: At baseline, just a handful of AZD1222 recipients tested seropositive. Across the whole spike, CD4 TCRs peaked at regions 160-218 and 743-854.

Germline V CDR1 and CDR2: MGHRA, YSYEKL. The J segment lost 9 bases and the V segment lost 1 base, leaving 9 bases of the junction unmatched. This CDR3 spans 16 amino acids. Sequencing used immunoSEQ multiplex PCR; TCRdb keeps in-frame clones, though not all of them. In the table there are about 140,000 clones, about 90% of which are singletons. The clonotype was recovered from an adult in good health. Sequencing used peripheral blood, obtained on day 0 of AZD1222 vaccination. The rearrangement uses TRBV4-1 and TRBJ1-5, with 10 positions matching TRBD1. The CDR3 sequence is CASSQALGQGFGPQHF. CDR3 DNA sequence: TGCGCCAGCAGCCAAGCCCTGGGACAGGGGTTTGGGCCCCAGCATTTT.